This TCR beta chain is from a study of blood T cell repertoires in COVID-19. This table comes from immunoSEQ multiplex PCR, and its TCRdb copy is limited to in-frame clones, with some not included. The sample lists fewer than 600,000 clones; around 89% were seen once. This study enrolled people aged about 18 to 90 from under 25 US geographic areas. The CDR3 consists of 15 residues. With 5 bases clipped from V and 9 bases from J, the junction kept 12 bases outside the gene matches. Per the germline V gene, CDR1 is SGHTA and CDR2 is FQGNSA. The table lists this clone with many counts. V and J are TRBV7-2 and TRBJ2-7, with TRBD1 identical over 11 bases. The sequenced sample was PBMCs or T cells enriched from blood (not recorded which). This TCR was recovered from a woman aged 40 to 50 who had recovered from COVID-19. The CDR3 DNA sequence: TGTGCCAGCAGCCTAGGGGGACAGGGGGGAGTTAGGCAGTACTTC. It is translated as CASSLGGQGGVRQYF.